These 5 T cell receptor beta chains originate from one sample sequenced in a study of blood T cell repertoires in COVID-19. Using immunoSEQ multiplex PCR, the repertoire was profiled, and TCRdb retains in-frame clones only, with some absent. The sample holds over 400,000 clones; approximately 83% are singletons and the top ten take more than 3%. Sequenced sample: peripheral blood. These receptors originate from a human donor in a cohort sampled during active COVID-19.

This CDR3 reads CASSLKGLHRELFF. The CDR3 nucleotides are TGTGCCAGCAGCTTGAAGGGGCTACACCGGGAGCTGTTTTTT. The chain links TRBV5-4 to TRBJ2-2; possible D gene TRBD1, 5 bases. The germline V and J ends were trimmed by 1 base and 9 bases, with 13 bases remaining between them. This CDR3 comprises 14 residues. CDR1 SGHNT and CDR2 YYREEE come from the germline V gene (reference sequence).

The rearrangement joins TRBV7-9 to TRBJ2-1; D is possibly TRBD2 (6 bases). Trimming shortened V by 1 base and J by 1 base, and 11 bases separated the two germline ends. This CDR3 has 16 amino acids. CDR1 is SEHNR, CDR2 FQNEAQ, per germline (reference sequence). CDR3 sequence (DNA): TGTGCCAGCAGCTTAGATGCGGGATGGTCCTACAATGAGCAGTTCTTC. This sequence encodes CASSLDAGWSYNEQFF.

V usage is TRBV7-2 and J usage is TRBJ2-7; D is unresolved. The germline gives CDR1 SGHTA, CDR2 FQGNSA. The CDR3 has 13 residues. Trimming took 0 bases from V and 2 from J, leaving 5 bases between them. The CDR3 coding sequence is TGTGCCAGCAGCTTAGCTACAACCTACGAGCAGTACTTC. Translating it yields CASSLATTYEQYF.

The CDR3 loop is CASRLSGREYNEQFF. The CDR3 bases are TGTGCCAGCAGGCTGAGCGGAAGAGAGTACAATGAGCAGTTCTTC. This chain links TRBV3-1 (or the pseudogene TRBV3-2) with TRBJ2-1, with D perhaps matching TRBD2 (5 bases). V was cut by 6 bases and J by 4 bases, with 16 bases left in between. The CDR3 totals 15 residues. The germline CDR1 and CDR2 sequences are LGHDT and YNNKEL (reference sequence).

The chain employs TRBV29-1 and TRBJ2-3; 8 nucleotides agree with TRBD2. CDR1 is SQVTM, CDR2 ANQGSEA, per germline. The CDR3 extends over 12 amino acids. V was clipped by 8 bases and J by 0 bases; unmatched bases: 1. The CDR3 DNA follows: TGCAGCAGCGGGGGAAGCACAGATACGCAGTATTTT. Protein product: CSSGGSTDTQYF.